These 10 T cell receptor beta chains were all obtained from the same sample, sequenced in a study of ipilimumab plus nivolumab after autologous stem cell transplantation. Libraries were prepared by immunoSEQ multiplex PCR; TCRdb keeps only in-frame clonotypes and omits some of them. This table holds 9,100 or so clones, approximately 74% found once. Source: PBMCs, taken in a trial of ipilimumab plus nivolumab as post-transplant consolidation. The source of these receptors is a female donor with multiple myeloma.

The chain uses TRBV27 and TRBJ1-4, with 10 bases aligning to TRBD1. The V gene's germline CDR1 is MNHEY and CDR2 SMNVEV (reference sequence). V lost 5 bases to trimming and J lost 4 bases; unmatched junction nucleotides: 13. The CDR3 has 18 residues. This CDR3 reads CASSTRTGGTSLNEKLFF. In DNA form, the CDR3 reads TGTGCCAGCAGTACTAGGACAGGGGGAACGAGCCTTAATGAAAAACTGTTTTTT.

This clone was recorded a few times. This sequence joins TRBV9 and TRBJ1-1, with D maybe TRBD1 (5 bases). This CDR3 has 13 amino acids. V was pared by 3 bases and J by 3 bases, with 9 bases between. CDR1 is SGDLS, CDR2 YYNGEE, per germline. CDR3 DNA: TGTGCCAGCAGCGGGGGGTGGGACACTGAAGCTTTCTTT. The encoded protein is CASSGGWDTEAFF.

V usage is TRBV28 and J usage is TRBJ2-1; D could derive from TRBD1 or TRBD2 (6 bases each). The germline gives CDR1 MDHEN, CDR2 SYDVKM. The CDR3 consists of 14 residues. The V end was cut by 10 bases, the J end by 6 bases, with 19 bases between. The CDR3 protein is CATSGAPFPNEQFF. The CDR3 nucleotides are TGTGCCACCTCGGGGGCGCCTTTCCCCAATGAGCAGTTCTTC.

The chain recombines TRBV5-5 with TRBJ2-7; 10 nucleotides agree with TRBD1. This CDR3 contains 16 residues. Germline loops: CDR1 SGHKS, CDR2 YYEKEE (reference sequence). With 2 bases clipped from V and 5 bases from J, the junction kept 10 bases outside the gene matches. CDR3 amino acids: CASSFGPTGGENEQYF. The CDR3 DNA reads TGTGCCAGCAGCTTTGGACCGACAGGGGGCGAAAACGAGCAGTACTTC. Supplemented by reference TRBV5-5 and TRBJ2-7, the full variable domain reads DAGVTQSPTHLIKTRGQQVTLRCSPISGHKSVSWYQQVLGQGPQFIFQYYEKEERGRGNFPDRFSARQFPNYSSELNVNALLLGDSALYLCASSFGPTGGENEQYFGPGTRLTVT.

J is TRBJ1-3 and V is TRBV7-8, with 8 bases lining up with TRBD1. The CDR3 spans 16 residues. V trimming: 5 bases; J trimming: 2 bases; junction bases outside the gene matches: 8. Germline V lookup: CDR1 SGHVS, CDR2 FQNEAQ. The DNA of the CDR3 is TGTGCCAGCAGCAAGGACAGGGTTGATGCTGGAAACACCATATATTTT. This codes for CASSKDRVDAGNTIYF.

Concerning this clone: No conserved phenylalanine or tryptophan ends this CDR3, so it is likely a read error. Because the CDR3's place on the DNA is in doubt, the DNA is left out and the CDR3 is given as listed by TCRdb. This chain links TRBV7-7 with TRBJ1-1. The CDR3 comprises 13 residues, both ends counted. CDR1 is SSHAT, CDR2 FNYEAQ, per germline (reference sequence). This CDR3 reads CASSLGVWPRARL.

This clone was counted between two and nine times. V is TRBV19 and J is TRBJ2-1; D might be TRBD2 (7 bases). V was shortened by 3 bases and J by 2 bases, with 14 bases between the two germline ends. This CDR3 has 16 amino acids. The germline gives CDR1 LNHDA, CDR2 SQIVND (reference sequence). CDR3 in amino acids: CASSISRGGPYNEQFF. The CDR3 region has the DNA TGTGCCAGTAGTATTAGTAGGGGGGGCCCCTACAATGAGCAGTTCTTC.

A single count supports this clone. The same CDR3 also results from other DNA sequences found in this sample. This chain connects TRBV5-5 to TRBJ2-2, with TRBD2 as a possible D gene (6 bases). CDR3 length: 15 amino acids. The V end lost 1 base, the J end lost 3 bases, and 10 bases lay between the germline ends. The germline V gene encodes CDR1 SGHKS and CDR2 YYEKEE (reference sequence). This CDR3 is CASSLRELDTGELFF. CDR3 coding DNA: TGTGCCAGCAGCTTGCGGGAGTTAGACACCGGGGAGCTGTTTTTT.

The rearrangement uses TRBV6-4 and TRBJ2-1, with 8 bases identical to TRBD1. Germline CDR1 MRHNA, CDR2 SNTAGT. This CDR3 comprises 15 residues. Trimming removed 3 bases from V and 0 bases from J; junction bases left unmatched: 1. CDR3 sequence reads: CASSEDRGSYNEQFF. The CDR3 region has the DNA TGTGCCAGCAGTGAAGACAGGGGCTCCTACAATGAGCAGTTCTTC.

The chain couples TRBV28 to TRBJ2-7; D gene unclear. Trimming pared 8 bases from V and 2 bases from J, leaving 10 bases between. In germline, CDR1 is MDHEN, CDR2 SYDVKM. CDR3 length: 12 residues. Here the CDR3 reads CASEDPAYEQYF. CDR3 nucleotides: TGTGCCAGCGAGGACCCCGCCTACGAGCAGTACTTC.